This T cell receptor (beta chain) appears in the sequencing data of a study of T cells after yellow fever vaccination. UMIs and a universal primer site were added when TCR cDNA was made by 5'RACE template switching. Each CDR3 protein is one row after TCRdb ran MiXCR on the 5' RACE reads. The table shows under 150,000 distinct CDR3 sequences, with roughly 15% occurring only once. Findings and caveats of the study: Abundant clonotypes from the bulk population could get into FACS-sorted repertoires as contaminants. Shared CD4/CD8 clonotypes were a small share, likely from convergent recombination. Once the booster was given, most primary-vaccination clones reappeared, at roughly 96% for CD4 and over 70% for CD8.

The V and J ends lost 6 bases and 1 base respectively, with 10 bases between them. Germline-derived CDR1 and CDR2 are SQVTM and ANQGSEA. This CDR3 is 13 amino acids long. On this clonotype itself: What it binds is unknown.

This material consisted of CD8+ T cells sorted from PBMCs, taken 5 days after the yellow fever booster vaccination. V gene TRBV29-1 combines with J gene TRBJ2-1; no clear D. This sequence was found in a man between 18 and 35 years old who received the YFV17D yellow fever vaccine. CDR3 in DNA: TGCAGCGTGACCCTTGGGTCCTACAATGAGCAGTTCTTC. Residues: CSVTLGSYNEQFF.